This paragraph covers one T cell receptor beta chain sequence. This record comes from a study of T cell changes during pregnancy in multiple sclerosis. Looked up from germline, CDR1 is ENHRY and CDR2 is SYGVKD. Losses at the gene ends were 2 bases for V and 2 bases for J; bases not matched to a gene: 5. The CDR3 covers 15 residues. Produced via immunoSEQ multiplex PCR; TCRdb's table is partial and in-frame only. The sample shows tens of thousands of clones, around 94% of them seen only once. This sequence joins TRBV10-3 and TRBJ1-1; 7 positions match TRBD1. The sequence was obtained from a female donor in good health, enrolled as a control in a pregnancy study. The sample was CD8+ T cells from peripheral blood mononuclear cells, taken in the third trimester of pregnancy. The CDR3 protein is CAISESRGANTEAFF. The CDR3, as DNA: TGTGCCATCAGTGAGAGCAGGGGGGCAAACACTGAAGCTTTCTTT.